The text below deals with one T cell receptor beta chain. Its cognate antigen is unknown. The source of the sample is a study of T cell responses to AZD1222 COVID-19 vaccine. Study observations and caveats: Reportedly, close to half of spike-specific TCRs are directed against unmutated variant regions. Spike-specific TCRs gained breadth and depth after people received two AZD1222 doses. There were repertoire samples only from the period after the peak T cell response. The donor group comprised mostly white British people and more females; the analysis possibly underestimated clonal diversity.

V shed 3 bases, J shed 1 base, and the junction held 2 bases outside the gene matches. CDR1 and CDR2 (germline): SGHAT, FQDESV (reference sequence). The CDR3 is made up of 14 amino acids. Generated by immunoSEQ multiplex PCR, the TCRdb table keeps only in-frame clones and is missing some. The table records approximately 190,000 clones, under 95% of them present only once. The sequencing used peripheral blood, collected on day 0 of AZD1222 vaccination. The chain has TRBV11-1 and TRBJ2-5, with TRBD1 identical over 7 bases. The TCR originated in an adult in good health. CDR3: CASSFSGGQETQYF. The CDR3 DNA reads as TGTGCCAGCAGCTTCTCAGGGGGCCAAGAGACCCAGTACTTC.